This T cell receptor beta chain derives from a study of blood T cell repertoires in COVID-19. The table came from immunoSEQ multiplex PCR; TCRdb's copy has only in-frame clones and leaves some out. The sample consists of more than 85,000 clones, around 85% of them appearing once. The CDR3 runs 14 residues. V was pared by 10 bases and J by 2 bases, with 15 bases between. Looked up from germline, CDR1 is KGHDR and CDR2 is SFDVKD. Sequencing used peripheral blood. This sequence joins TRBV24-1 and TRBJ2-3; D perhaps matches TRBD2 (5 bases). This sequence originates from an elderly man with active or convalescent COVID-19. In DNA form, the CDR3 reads TGTGCCACTTCTTCCGGGATCGTCACAGATACGCAGTATTTT. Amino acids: CATSSGIVTDTQYF.